This TCR beta chain originates from a study of regulatory T cells in long-lasting Graves disease. Arm-PCR of CDR3 regions with iRepertoire HTBI primers generated TCR beta libraries. From the multiplex PCR reads, TCRdb called clonotypes with MiXCR, one entry per CDR3 protein. The data contain roughly 500,000 distinct CDR3 sequences, 12% of them singletons. Time point specified: newly diagnosed GD, antithyroid drugs for less than 3 months. RNA from PBMCs was the source of the TCR library. The CDR3 has 14 amino acids. V gave up 1 base and J gave up 4 bases; unmatched junction bases: 4. The V gene's germline CDR1 is ENHRY and CDR2 SYGVKD. This clonotype was counted ten times or more. These sequences were also reported in another study, on T cells in Graves' hyperthyroidism and ophthalmopathy.

The source material was peripheral blood mononuclear cells (PBMCs), sampled at new diagnosis, from a patient treated with antithyroid drugs. The receptor was isolated from a woman aged 30 to 39 with Graves disease. V and J are TRBV10-3 and TRBJ2-7; the match to TRBD1 covers 7 bases. The CDR3 loop is CAISEFPGGYEQYF. The CDR3 nucleotides read TGTGCCATCAGTGAGTTCCCAGGGGGTTACGAGCAGTACTTC.